This TCR beta chain was found in a study of blood T cell repertoires in COVID-19 (dated by TCRdb to the early 2020s). The study in broad terms: Samples from collaborators originated in the United States, Italy and Spain and spanned both the acute and convalescent phases of COVID-19. The prospective study material was composed of cDNA or gDNA derived from T cells, B-cell-depleted T cells, or PBMCs. Deeply sampled blood TCRbeta repertoires from subjects exposed to, actively infected with, or recovered from COVID-19 were included in the dataset. The repertoires were released in a freely available public database meant as a resource for research on the immune response to SARS-CoV-2. The samples were drawn from two sources: the first 160 participants of the ongoing ImmuneRACE study, and 1,200 or so subjects contributed by 6 global collaborators. Nearly every sample came with metadata listing a de-identified subject ID, COVID-19 status, age in years and sex. HLA class I and class II types, where available, came from metadata supplied by the sample provider rather than from assay-based typing. Summary of the overall study and its limitations: The amount of clinical and demographic metadata varied by source and participant and was provided uncurated.

Participants in the prospective study were aged 18 to 89 years, lived in some 24 United States geographic areas, and enrolled through a virtual design. In the prospective study, participants were assigned to cohorts based on the clinical history participants reported in a screening survey and a study questionnaire. Recovered participants in ImmuneRACE Cohort 3 were defined as having two consecutive negative NP/OP PCR tests, clearance from a healthcare professional, or resolution of symptoms. In the prospective study, mobile phlebotomists collected whole blood, serum and a nasopharyngeal or oropharyngeal swab from each participant. Over a roughly two-month period, participants in the prospective study had the option of providing additional blood draws and questionnaires. Before DNA extraction, blood samples from the prospective study were shipped at room temperature or frozen. About this clone: It lacks a known antigen. No much larger clone is present one base from it, and per-base qualities are unavailable.

TCRbeta CDR3 regions were amplified from genomic DNA by means of the immunoSEQ Assay, a bias-controlled multiplex PCR. On the study's bioinformatics: The number of nucleated cells in each sample was estimated by amplification of reference gene primers within the assay. Sequence reads were collapsed and filtered to measure the absolute abundance of every unique TCRbeta CDR3 rearrangement. For each sample, productive Simpson clonality was calculated as the square root of Simpson's diversity index across productive rearrangements. Held by TCRdb, this immuneACCESS table contains in-frame sequences only and omits some clones. Under half of the omission traces to an unresolved V gene where checked; the cause of the rest is unknown. The D gene and trimming were derived from the DNA, and the V and J assignments and clone size from that table. The sample data list 450,000 to 600,000 clones, and roughly 90% of these were observed just once. The ten largest account for about 0.75% of the sample.

Its CDR3 holds 18 amino acids, cysteine through phenylalanine. The only DNA kept is the CDR3, 54 bases in frame from the first base. At the junction V is shortened by 4 bases and J by 1 base; bases outside the gene matches: 11. From a lookup of the germline V gene (reference sequence), CDR1 and CDR2 are LNHDA and SQIVND. The specimen sequenced was PBMCs or T cells enriched from blood (not recorded which). This chain joins TRBV19 to TRBJ1-5; the junction holds 9 bases that match TRBD1. The clonotype was recovered from a woman under 30 who had recovered from COVID-19. The nucleotide sequence is TGTGCCAGTAGTAAGAGACAGGGGGTTTCGAGGAGCAATCAGCCCCAGCATTTT. Its translation reads: CASSKRQGVSRSNQPQHF.